This T cell receptor (beta chain) was captured by sequencing in a study of human T cells and chemical hapten exposure. Looking at the study overall: An area of 2 cm by approximately 2 cm on upper inner arm skin received 2% DPC for sensitization.

Authors' processing steps: From approximately 21,000 to 630,000 TCRs were found per sample, with a median of about 96,000. TCRdb reprocessed the RACE reads via MiXCR and lists one record per CDR3 protein. The V and J calls, along with clone size, are taken from TCRdb and not from the paper's own processing. The sample has around 350,000 distinct CDR3 sequences; about 5.4% are singletons. Time point in this sample: pre-sensitization, week 0. Treatment specified: therapeutic diphenylcyclopropenone sensitization with weekly scalp DPC. The sequence came from a woman younger than 35 with alopecia areata. Some clones in this sample may be carry-over from other donors' samples. The sample was whole blood, taken in connection with sensitization to the hapten diphenylcyclopropenone (DPC).

The CDR3 reads CSARDILPNEKLFF. In nucleotides, the CDR3 is TGCAGTGCTAGAGACATCCTACCTAATGAAAAACTGTTTTTT. The rearrangement links TRBV20-1 to TRBJ1-4, with D uncertain. Germline V lookup: CDR1 DFQATT, CDR2 SNEGSKA (reference sequence). The CDR3 is made up of 14 amino acids. V lost 0 bases and J lost 3, with 8 bases in between.